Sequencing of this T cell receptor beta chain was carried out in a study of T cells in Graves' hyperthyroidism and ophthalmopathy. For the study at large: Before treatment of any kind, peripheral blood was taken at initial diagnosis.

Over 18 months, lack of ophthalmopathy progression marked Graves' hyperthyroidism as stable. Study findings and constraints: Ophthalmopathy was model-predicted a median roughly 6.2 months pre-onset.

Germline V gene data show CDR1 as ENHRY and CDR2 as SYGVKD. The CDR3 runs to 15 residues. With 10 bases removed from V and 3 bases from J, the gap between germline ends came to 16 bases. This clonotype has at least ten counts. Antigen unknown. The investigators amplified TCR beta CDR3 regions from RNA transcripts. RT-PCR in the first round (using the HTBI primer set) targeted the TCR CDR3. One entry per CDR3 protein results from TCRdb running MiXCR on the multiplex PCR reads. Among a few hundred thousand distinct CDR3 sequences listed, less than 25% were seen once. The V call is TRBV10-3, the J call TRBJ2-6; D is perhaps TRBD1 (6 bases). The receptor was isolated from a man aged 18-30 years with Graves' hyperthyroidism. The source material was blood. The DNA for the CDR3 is TGTGCCACCACAACAGGGTCGGGTGGGGCCAACGTCCTGACTTTC. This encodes CATTTGSGGANVLTF.